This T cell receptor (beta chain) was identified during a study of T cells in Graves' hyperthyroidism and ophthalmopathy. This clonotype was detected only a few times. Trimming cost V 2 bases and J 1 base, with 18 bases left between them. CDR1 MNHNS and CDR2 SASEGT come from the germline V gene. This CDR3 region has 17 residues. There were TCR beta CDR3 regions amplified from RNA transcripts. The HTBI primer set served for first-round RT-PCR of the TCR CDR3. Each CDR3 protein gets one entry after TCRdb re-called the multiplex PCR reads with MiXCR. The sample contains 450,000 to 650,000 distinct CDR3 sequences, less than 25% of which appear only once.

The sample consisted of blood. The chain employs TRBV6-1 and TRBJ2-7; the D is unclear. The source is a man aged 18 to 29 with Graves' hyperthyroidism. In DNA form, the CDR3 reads TGTGCCAGCAGTGAAATAGTCTCCCGGGCCGCTTCCTACGAGCAGTACTTC. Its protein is CASSEIVSRAASYEQYF.